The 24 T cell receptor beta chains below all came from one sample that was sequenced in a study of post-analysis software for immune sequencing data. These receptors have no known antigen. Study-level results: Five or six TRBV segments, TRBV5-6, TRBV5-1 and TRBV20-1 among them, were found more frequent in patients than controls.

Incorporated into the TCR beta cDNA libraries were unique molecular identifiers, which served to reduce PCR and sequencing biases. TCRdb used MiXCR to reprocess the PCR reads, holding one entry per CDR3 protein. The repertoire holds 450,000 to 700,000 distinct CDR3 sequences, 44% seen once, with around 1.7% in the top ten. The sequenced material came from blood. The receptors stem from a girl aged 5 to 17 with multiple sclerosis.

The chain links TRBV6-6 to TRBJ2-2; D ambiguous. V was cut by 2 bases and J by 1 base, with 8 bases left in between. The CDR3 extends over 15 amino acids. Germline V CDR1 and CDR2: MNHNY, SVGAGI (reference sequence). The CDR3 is CASSYARRNTGELFF. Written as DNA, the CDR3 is TGTGCCAGCAGTTACGCCAGAAGGAACACCGGGGAGCTGTTTTTT.

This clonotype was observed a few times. The CDR3 DNA follows: TGTGCCAGCAGCCCCCGGACAGGGACCTACAATGAGCAGTTCTTC. Its translation is CASSPRTGTYNEQFF. The rearrangement links TRBV5-6 to TRBJ2-1; 8 nucleotides match TRBD1. The trim removed 4 bases at V and 2 bases at J, leaving 5 bases unmatched. The CDR3 has 15 residues. CDR1 is SGHDT, CDR2 YYEEEE, per germline.

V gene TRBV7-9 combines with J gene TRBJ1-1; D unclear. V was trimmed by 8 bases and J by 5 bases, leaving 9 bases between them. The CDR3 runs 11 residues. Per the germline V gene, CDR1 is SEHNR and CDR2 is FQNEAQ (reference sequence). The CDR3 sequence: CASLYPTEAFF. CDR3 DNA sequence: TGTGCCAGCCTCTACCCTACTGAAGCTTTCTTT.

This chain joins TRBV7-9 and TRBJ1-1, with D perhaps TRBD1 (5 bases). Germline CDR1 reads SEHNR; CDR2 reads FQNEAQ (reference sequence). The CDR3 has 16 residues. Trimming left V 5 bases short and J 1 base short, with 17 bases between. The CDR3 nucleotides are TGTGCCAGCAGCCCCGGCCCCGGGACCTCGAACACTGAAGCTTTCTTT. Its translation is CASSPGPGTSNTEAFF.

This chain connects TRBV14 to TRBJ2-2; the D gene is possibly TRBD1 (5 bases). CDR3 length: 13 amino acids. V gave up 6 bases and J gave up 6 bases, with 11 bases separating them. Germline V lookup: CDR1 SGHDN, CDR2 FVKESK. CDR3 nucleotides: TGTGCCAGCAGGTGGACACTGGCCGGGGAGCTGTTTTTT. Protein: CASRWTLAGELFF.

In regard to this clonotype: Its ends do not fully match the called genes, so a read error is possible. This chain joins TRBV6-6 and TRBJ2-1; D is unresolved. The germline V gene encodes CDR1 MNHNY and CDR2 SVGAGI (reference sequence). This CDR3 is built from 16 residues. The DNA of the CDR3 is TGTGCCAGCAGTTACCCGGAAAGGAGAATCTACAATAAGCAGTTCTTC. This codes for CASSYPERRIYNKQFF.

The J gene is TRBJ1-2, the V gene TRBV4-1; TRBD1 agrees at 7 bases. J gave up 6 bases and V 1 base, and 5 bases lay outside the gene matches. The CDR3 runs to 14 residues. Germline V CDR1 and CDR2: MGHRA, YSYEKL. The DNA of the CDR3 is TGCGCCAGCAGCCAAGTAGGAGGGGGCGATGGCTACACCTTC. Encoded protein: CASSQVGGGDGYTF.

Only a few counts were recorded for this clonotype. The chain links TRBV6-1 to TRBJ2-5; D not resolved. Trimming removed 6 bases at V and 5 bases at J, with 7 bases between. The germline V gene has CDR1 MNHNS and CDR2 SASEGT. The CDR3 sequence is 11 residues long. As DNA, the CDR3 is TGTGCCAGCAGCGTTAAGGAGACCCAGTACTTC. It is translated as CASSVKETQYF.

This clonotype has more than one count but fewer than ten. This CDR3 reads CSARGRGPYEQYF. CDR3 DNA sequence: TGCAGTGCTAGAGGCAGGGGGCCCTACGAGCAGTACTTC. The chain has TRBV20-1 and TRBJ2-7; 8 nucleotides match TRBD1. Trimming at V came to 1 base and at J to 2 bases, leaving 1 base not matched to a gene. This CDR3 spans 13 amino acids. Germline-derived CDR1 and CDR2 are DFQATT and SNEGSKA (reference sequence).

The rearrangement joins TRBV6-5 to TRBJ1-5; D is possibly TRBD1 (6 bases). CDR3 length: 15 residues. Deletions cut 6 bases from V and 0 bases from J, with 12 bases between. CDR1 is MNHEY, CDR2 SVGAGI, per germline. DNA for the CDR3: TGTGCCAGCAGGACCAGGGGCGGTAGCAATCAGCCCCAGCATTTT. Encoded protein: CASRTRGGSNQPQHF.

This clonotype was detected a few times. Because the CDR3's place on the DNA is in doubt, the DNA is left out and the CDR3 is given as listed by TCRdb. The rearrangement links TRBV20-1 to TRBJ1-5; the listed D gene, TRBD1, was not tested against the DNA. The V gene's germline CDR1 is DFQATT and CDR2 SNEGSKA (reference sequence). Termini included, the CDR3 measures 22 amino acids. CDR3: CSAGGAVNTEAFFGQGNQPQHF.

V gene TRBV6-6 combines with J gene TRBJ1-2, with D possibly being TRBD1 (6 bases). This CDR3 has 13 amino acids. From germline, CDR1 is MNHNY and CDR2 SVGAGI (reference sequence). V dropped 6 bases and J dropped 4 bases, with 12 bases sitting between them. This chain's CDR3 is CASRPDRSYGYTF. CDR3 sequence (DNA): TGTGCCAGCAGACCCGACAGGTCCTATGGCTACACCTTC.

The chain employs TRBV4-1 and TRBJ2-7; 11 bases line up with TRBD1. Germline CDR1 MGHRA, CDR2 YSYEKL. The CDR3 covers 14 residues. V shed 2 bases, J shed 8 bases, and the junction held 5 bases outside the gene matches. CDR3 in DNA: TGCGCCAGCAGCCAACAGGGACAGGGGGTGAAGCAGTACTTC. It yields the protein CASSQQGQGVKQYF.

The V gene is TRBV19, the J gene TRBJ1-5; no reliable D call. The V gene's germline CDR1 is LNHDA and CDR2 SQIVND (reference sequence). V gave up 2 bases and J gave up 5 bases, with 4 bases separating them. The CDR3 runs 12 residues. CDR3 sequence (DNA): TGTGCCAGTAGTATAACCTATCAGCCCCAGCATTTT. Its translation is CASSITYQPQHF.

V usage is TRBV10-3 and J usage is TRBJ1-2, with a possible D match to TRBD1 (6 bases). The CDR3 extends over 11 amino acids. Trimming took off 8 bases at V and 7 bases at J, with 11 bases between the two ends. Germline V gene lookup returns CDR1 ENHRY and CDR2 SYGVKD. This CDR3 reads CAILEGGGYTF. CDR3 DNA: TGTGCCATCTTAGAGGGGGGTGGCTACACCTTC.

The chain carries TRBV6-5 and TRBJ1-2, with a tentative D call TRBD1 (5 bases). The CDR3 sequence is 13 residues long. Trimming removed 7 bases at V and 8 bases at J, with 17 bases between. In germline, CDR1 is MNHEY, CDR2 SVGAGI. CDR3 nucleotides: TGTGCCAGCATGGCGGGGCAATCGTTGGGCTACACCTTC. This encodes CASMAGQSLGYTF.

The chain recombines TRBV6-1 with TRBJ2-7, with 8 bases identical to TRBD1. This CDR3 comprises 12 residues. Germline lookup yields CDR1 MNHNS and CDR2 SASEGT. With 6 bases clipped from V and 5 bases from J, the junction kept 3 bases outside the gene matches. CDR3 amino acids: CASRDRVHEQYF. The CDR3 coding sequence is TGTGCCAGCAGGGACAGGGTCCACGAGCAGTACTTC.

The CDR3 sequence is CATKRGAGVSEETQYF. The CDR3 region has the DNA TGCGCCACCAAGAGAGGGGCAGGGGTTTCGGAGGAGACCCAGTACTTC. The chain combines TRBV5-1 with TRBJ2-5, with D maybe TRBD1 (6 bases). Trimming shortened V by 9 bases and J by 5 bases, and 26 bases separated the two germline ends. Germline CDR1 and CDR2: SGHRS and YFSETQ. The CDR3 totals 16 residues. Drawing the rest from reference TRBV5-1 and TRBJ2-5, the complete variable domain is KAGVTQTPRYLIKTRGQQVTLSCSPISGHRSVSWYQQTPGQGLQFLFEYFSETQRNKGNFPGRFSGRQFSNSRSEMNVSTLELGDSALYLCATKRGAGVSEETQYFGPGTRLLVL.

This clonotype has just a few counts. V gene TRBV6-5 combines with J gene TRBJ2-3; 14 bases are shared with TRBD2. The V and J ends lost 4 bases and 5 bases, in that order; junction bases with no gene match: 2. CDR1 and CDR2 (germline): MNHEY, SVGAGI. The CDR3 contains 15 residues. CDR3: CASSWGLAGVDTQYF. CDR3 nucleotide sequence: TGTGCCAGCAGTTGGGGACTAGCGGGAGTAGATACGCAGTATTTT.

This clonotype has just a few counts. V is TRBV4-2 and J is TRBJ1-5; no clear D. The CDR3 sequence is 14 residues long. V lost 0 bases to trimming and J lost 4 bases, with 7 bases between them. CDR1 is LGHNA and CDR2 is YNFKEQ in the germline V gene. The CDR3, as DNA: TGTGCCAGCAGCCAAGAAGCGGGTAATCAGCCCCAGCATTTT. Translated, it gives CASSQEAGNQPQHF.

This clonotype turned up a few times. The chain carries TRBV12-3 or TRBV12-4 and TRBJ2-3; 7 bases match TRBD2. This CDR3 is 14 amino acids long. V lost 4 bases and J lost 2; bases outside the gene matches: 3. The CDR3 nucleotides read TGTGCCAGCAGTTCTAGCGGAACCACAGATACGCAGTATTTT. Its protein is CASSSSGTTDTQYF.

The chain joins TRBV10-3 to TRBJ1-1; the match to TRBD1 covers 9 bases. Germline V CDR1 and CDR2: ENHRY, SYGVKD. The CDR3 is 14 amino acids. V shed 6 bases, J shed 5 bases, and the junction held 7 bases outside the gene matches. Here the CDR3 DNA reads TGTGCCATCAGGAGCCGGGACAGGGCGACTGAAGCTTTCTTT. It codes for CAIRSRDRATEAFF.

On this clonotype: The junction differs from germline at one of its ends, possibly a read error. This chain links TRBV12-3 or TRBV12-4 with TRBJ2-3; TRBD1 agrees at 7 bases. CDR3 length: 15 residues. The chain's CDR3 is CASSLTGSRADMQYF. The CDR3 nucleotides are TGTGCCAGCAGCCTGACAGGGTCCCGCGCAGATATGCAGTATTTT.

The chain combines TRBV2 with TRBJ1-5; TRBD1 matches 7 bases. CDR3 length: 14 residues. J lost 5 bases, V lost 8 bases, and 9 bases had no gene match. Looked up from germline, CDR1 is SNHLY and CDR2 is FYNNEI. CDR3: CASSPRDRDQPQHF. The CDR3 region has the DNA TGTGCCAGCTCTCCTCGTGACAGGGATCAGCCCCAGCATTTT.